One T cell receptor (beta chain) is described in this entry. The V gene's germline CDR1 is MNHEY and CDR2 SVGAGI. V lost 6 bases to trimming and J lost 2 bases; unmatched junction nucleotides: 0. The CDR3 runs to 13 residues. The data originate from a study of blood T cell repertoires in COVID-19. In the study overall: Nucleic acid was either cDNA or gDNA, and it came from T cells, B-cell-depleted T cells, or PBMCs.

Profiling relied on immunoSEQ multiplex PCR, and the TCRdb table lists in-frame clones only, not all of them. The sample has approximately 240,000 clones; more than 70% are singletons. The source is a woman aged 40 to 49 who had recovered from COVID-19. This chain links TRBV6-5 with TRBJ1-4, with TRBD1 matching over 7 bases. The sample was peripheral blood. CDR3 DNA sequence: TGTGCCAGCAGGGACAGGACTAATGAAAAACTGTTTTTT. Protein: CASRDRTNEKLFF.